This T cell receptor (beta chain) was sequenced for a study of T cell responses to AZD1222 COVID-19 vaccine. The table lists this clone with a few counts. As yet, its antigen is unknown. Study results and caveats: All repertoire sampling was performed exclusively after the peak T cell response. Across the whole spike, CD4 TCRs peaked at regions 160-218 and 743-854. Recipients of two AZD1222 doses showed rising Spike-specific TCR breadth and depth.

TCRdb's table, derived via immunoSEQ multiplex PCR, lists solely in-frame clones and lacks some. The repertoire includes roughly 62,000 clones, more than 70% of them detected once, and 11% to 15% sits in the top ten. This CDR3 region has 14 residues. The germline V gene encodes CDR1 SGHTA and CDR2 FQGNSA. Losses at the gene ends were 7 bases for V and 10 bases for J; bases not matched to a gene: 9. This clonotype originated in an adult in good health. The rearrangement links TRBV7-2 to TRBJ1-6; TRBD1 agrees at 8 bases. Sample: peripheral blood, taken on day 0 of AZD1222 vaccination. CDR3: CASTLGQGDSPLHF. CDR3 DNA: TGTGCCAGCACCCTCGGACAGGGAGACTCACCCCTCCACTTT. Combining the CDR3 with reference TRBV7-2 and TRBJ1-6 gives the whole variable domain GAGVSQSPSNKVTEKGKDVELRCDPISGHTALYWYRQSLGQGLEFLIYFQGNSAPDKSGLPSDRFSAERTGGSVSTLTIQRTQQEDSAVYLCASTLGQGDSPLHFGNGTRLTVT.